This T cell receptor (beta chain) came from a study of identical twins. MiXCR was run by TCRdb on the 5' RACE reads, yielding one entry per CDR3 protein. The repertoire consists of about 690,000 distinct CDR3 sequences, with approximately 6% occurring once and the leading ten covering around 2%. This clonotype was seen a handful of times. From germline, CDR1 is SGDLS and CDR2 YYNGEE. The CDR3 totals 14 residues. The junction had 7 bases not matched to a gene; V was cut back by 3 bases and J by 8 bases. Specimen: naive T cells sorted from blood. The rearrangement uses TRBV9 and TRBJ1-3; 8 nucleotides match TRBD1. This sequence originates from a man between 18 and 29 years old in good health. The CDR3 here is CASSAHRGEDTIYF. CDR3 sequence (DNA): TGTGCCAGCAGCGCCCACAGGGGGGAGGACACCATATATTTT.